This T cell receptor beta chain emerged from a study of shared clonotypes between healthy human individuals. Study-wide findings and caveats: The study generally estimated greater richness for naive than memory subsets.

The deep-level immunoSEQ assay was used. Over several immunoSEQ plates, each subset's genomic DNA was distributed in even portions. The table came from immunoSEQ multiplex PCR; TCRdb's copy has only in-frame clones and leaves some out. The sample yields around 2.5 million clones, approximately 93% seen once. The healthy adult donors were HIV-negative and reported no recent acute infections or vaccinations. V lost 3 bases and J lost 0, with 13 bases in between. The CDR3 contains 16 residues. Germline V CDR1 and CDR2: KGHSH, LQKENI. With regard to this clone: The antigen remains unidentified.

The TCR originated in a man between 18 and 29 years old in good health. Some clones in this sample may be carry-over from other donors' samples. Sequencing was done on a sample of naive CD4+ T cells from PBMCs. Indicated subset: CD45RA+ positively selected. This chain joins TRBV18 and TRBJ2-3; either TRBD1 or TRBD2 may fit D (5 bases each). In nucleotides, the CDR3 is TGTGCCAGCTCACCCCCAGGGAGACAGAGCACAGATACGCAGTATTTT. Translation: CASSPPGRQSTDTQYF.